These T cell receptor beta chains were read from a single sample in a study of CD8 T cells in ankylosing spondylitis. MiXCR, applied by TCRdb to the 5' RACE reads, yields one record per CDR3 protein. The sample consists of 90,000 to 120,000 distinct CDR3 sequences, 24% of them appearing once. Source material: synovial fluid, either unsorted or a sorted T cell fraction (not recorded which). These TCRs come from a male donor with ankylosing spondylitis. Both conserved end residues are part of each CDR3. A D gene is named only where the DNA matches it firmly. Part of the rows lack a size; the others show once, few, many or a class for expanded clones.

TRBV5-6	TRBJ1-1	-	-	TGTGCCAGCAGCTTCCGGTCCAACACTGAAGCTTTCTTT	CASSFRSNTEAFF
TRBV3-1	TRBJ1-1	many	TRBD1	TGTGCCAGCAGCCCGGGACAGGGGATCGACACTGAAGCTTTCTTT	CASSPGQGIDTEAFF
TRBV20-1	TRBJ2-2	many	-	TGCAGTGCTAGGATGGGGATCGGGGAGCTGTTTTTT	CSARMGIGELFF
TRBV20-1	TRBJ2-7	few	-	TGCAGTGCAATCGGGACCTCGGGCAAGGAATCCTACGAGCAGTACTTC	CSAIGTSGKESYEQYF
TRBV29-1	TRBJ2-7	-	TRBD2	TGCAGCGTTGAGATACTAGCGGGGAAAACCTACGAGCAGTACTTC	CSVEILAGKTYEQYF
TRBV18	TRBJ2-2	many	TRBD1	TGTGCCAGCTCAACGGGACAGGGAAACACCGGGGAGCTGTTTTTT	CASSTGQGNTGELFF
TRBV9	TRBJ2-1	few	-	TGTGCCAGCAGCGTAGGGGTTCGAGGGACTGGCTACAATGAGCAGTTCTTC	CASSVGVRGTGYNEQFF
TRBV27	TRBJ1-4	-	TRBD1	TGTGCCAGCAGTATCGGACAGGGTCGCACTAATGAAAAACTGTTTTTT	CASSIGQGRTNEKLFF
TRBV5-1	TRBJ2-1	-	TRBD2	TGCGCCAGCACCGTAGCGGGAGCGGGTGAGCAGTTCTTC	CASTVAGAGEQFF
TRBV19	TRBJ2-1	many	-	TGTGCCAGTAGTATGGGCCCCGGGAGCTACAATGAGCAGTTCTTC	CASSMGPGSYNEQFF
TRBV9	TRBJ2-1	few	TRBD2	TGTGCCAGCAGCGGGACTAGCGGTCACAATGAGCAGTTCTTC	CASSGTSGHNEQFF
TRBV7-8	TRBJ2-5	many	-	TGTGCCAGCAGCTTACAGGGTTGGGGGGAGACCCAGTACTTC	CASSLQGWGETQYF
TRBV20-1	TRBJ1-1	-	TRBD1	TGCAGTGCTAGACCCATAGACAGGGTGAACACTGAAGCTTTCTTT	CSARPIDRVNTEAFF
TRBV9	TRBJ2-1	-	-	TGTGCCAGCGGGATCTCCTACAATGAGCAGTTCTTC	CASGISYNEQFF
TRBV7-9	TRBJ1-1	many	-	TGTGCCAGCAGCTCCGAAGGGTCTTTGGGGGGCACTGAAGCTTTCTTT	CASSSEGSLGGTEAFF
TRBV5-1	TRBJ1-1	few	-	TGCGCCAGCAGCTGGAGGGGCGACGGAACTGAAGCTTTCTTT	CASSWRGDGTEAFF
TRBV20-1	TRBJ2-5	-	TRBD1	TGCAGTGCTAGAACGGACAGGGGAAGCCTTCAAGAGACCCAGTACTTC	CSARTDRGSLQETQYF
TRBV28	TRBJ2-5	-	TRBD2	TGTGCCAGCAGTCCCAGCGGGGGAGCCCCACAAGAGACCCAGTACTTC	CASSPSGGAPQETQYF
TRBV13	TRBJ1-5	-	-	TGTGCCAGCAGCTTAGGGCAGGCGAGCAATCAGCCCCAGCATTTT	CASSLGQASNQPQHF
TRBV6-1	TRBJ2-7	-	-	TGTGCGGCCCTTGGGTACTACGAGCAGTACTTC	CAALGYYEQYF
TRBV29-1	TRBJ2-3	-	TRBD2	TGCAGCGTTGAAGAGGCTAGCGGGAGCACAGATACGCAGTATTTT	CSVEEASGSTDTQYF
TRBV7-2	TRBJ2-1	-	TRBD2	TGTGCCAGCAGCACCACTAGCGGGAGCAATGAGCAGTTCTTC	CASSTTSGSNEQFF
TRBV3-1	TRBJ2-2	once	TRBD1	TGTGCCAGCAGCCCGCAAAGATTGGACAGGGCGGGGACCGGGGAGCTGTTTTTT	CASSPQRLDRAGTGELFF
TRBV5-1	TRBJ1-1	-	TRBD1	TGCGCCAGCAGCCGACACAGGGGAACTGAAGCTTTCTTT	CASSRHRGTEAFF
TRBV12-3/TRBV12-4	TRBJ2-1	-	-	TGTGCCAGCACCCGGGAGATCAATGAGCAGTTCTTC	CASTREINEQFF
TRBV29-1	TRBJ2-3	few	TRBD1	TGCAGCGCCGACAGGGGGCAAGATACGCAGTATTTT	CSADRGQDTQYF
TRBV12-3/TRBV12-4	TRBJ2-2	-	-	TGTGCCAGCAGTCCGAGTGAGGAGCTGTTTTTT	CASSPSEELFF
TRBV5-1	TRBJ1-1	-	-	TGCGCCAGCAGCTGGCGAGGGGTGAACACTGAAGCTTTCTTT	CASSWRGVNTEAFF
TRBV20-1	TRBJ2-7	-	-	TGCAGTGCTAATCATCCCGGCCGCCCAAATATGCAGTACTTC	CSANHPGRPNMQYF
TRBV11-3	TRBJ2-1	-	TRBD2	TGTGCCAGCAGCTCTCGGGCTAGCGGGAAGCGGGACAATGAGCAGTTCTTC	CASSSRASGKRDNEQFF
TRBV20-1	TRBJ2-3	many	-	TGCAGTGCGGTTCGAGCAGGGCGATACACAGATACGCAGTATTTT	CSAVRAGRYTDTQYF
TRBV11-2	TRBJ2-1	-	-	TGTGCCAGCAGCGTTCGGGGTACTGAGCAGTTCTTC	CASSVRGTEQFF
TRBV11-1	TRBJ2-5	few	TRBD2	TGTGCCAGCAGCCCCTACCGGGGGGAGATTATGGAGACCCAGTACTTC	CASSPYRGEIMETQYF
TRBV15	TRBJ2-2	few	TRBD2	TGTGCCACCAAACTAGCGGGAAACACCGGGGAGCTGTTTTTT	CATKLAGNTGELFF
TRBV13	TRBJ2-7	-	-	TGTGCCAGCAGCCGGCTTATCCCTGAGCAGTACTTC	CASSRLIPEQYF
TRBV5-1	TRBJ2-5	-	-	TGCGCCAGCAGCTTAAGAGGGCAGACCCAGTACTTC	CASSLRGQTQYF
TRBV20-1	TRBJ2-1	-	TRBD1	TGCAGTGCTAGCGGCAGGGGGACCTCCTACAATGAGCAGTTCTTC	CSASGRGTSYNEQFF
TRBV10-3	TRBJ2-7	-	-	TGTGCCATCGCCCCTGAGGGCTACGAGCAGTACTTC	CAIAPEGYEQYF
TRBV14	TRBJ2-5	-	TRBD2	TGTGCCAGCAGCCAAAGGCTAGCGGGAGCCTTCCAAGAGACCCAGTACTTC	CASSQRLAGAFQETQYF
TRBV12-3/TRBV12-4	TRBJ1-1	-	-	TGTGCCAGCAGCAGTTCTGGAAGGGCTTTCTTT	CASSSSGRAFF
TRBV29-1	TRBJ2-1	-	TRBD1	TGCAGCGTTGGGGCAGGGGGCAATGAGCAGTTCTTC	CSVGAGGNEQFF
TRBV12-3/TRBV12-4	TRBJ2-2	once	TRBD1	TGTGCCAGCAGTTTTAGGGGACAGGATTTTCTCGCGAACACCGGGGAGCTGTTTTTT	CASSFRGQDFLANTGELFF
TRBV11-2	TRBJ2-7	-	TRBD2	TGTGCCAGCAGCCGGGACTATCTATACTCCTACGAGCAGTACTTC	CASSRDYLYSYEQYF
TRBV3-1	TRBJ1-2	-	-	TGTGCCAGCAGCCAACGACAAATTTTCTATGGCTACACCTTC	CASSQRQIFYGYTF
TRBV2	TRBJ1-1	-	-	TGTGCCAGCAGTGAAGCTGAGAGAATGAACACTGAAGCTTTCTTT	CASSEAERMNTEAFF
TRBV12-3/TRBV12-4	TRBJ2-7	-	TRBD2	TGTGCCAGCAGCCCCGGACTAGCGGGATCCTACGAGCAGTACTTC	CASSPGLAGSYEQYF
TRBV7-2	TRBJ2-1	-	TRBD2	TGTGCCAGCAGCTTGACCCCGGGACTAGCGGGTAGTGAGCAGTTCTTC	CASSLTPGLAGSEQFF
TRBV5-1	TRBJ1-4	many	TRBD1	TGCGCCAGCACCCTAAACCCGGGACAGGACCTTACAAGGGAAAAACTGTTTTTT	CASTLNPGQDLTREKLFF
TRBV6-5	TRBJ2-5	many	TRBD2	TGTGCCAGCAGTTCGGGGGGGGGAGCAAGAGAGACCCAGTACTTC	CASSSGGGARETQYF
TRBV6-1	TRBJ1-1	-	-	TGTGCCAGCAGTGAAGCTTATAATCGGCTCACTGAAGCTTTCTTT	CASSEAYNRLTEAFF
TRBV5-1	TRBJ1-4	-	-	TGCGCCAGCAGCGTTACCGGGGGGAGGAGTAATGAAAAACTGTTTTTT	CASSVTGGRSNEKLFF
TRBV3-1	TRBJ2-5	few	TRBD2	TGTGCCAGCAGCCAAGATATCAAGGCGGGAGGGCGAGAGACCCAGTACTTC	CASSQDIKAGGRETQYF
TRBV9	TRBJ1-1	few	-	TGTGCAAGCACGTTTACCCGGAACACTGAAGCTTTCTTT	CASTFTRNTEAFF
TRBV20-1	TRBJ2-6	-	-	TGCAGTGCTAGGGGTGGGGCCAACGTCCTGACTTTC	CSARGGANVLTF
TRBV5-6	TRBJ2-7	few	-	TGTGCCAGCAGCTCACTCCTGGTGGCGGGCGTAAGGTACGAGCAGTACTTC	CASSSLLVAGVRYEQYF
TRBV6-1	TRBJ1-4	-	-	TGTGCCAGCAGTGTACAGGGTCGAGAAAAACTGTTTTTT	CASSVQGREKLFF
TRBV2	TRBJ1-5	-	-	TGTGCCAGCAGTGGTGGTCGGGACCTGGCCCAGCATTTT	CASSGGRDLAQHF
TRBV19	TRBJ1-5	-	-	TGTGCCAGTAGTATTGGAGGAGGTTCTGGTCAGCCCCAGCATTTT	CASSIGGGSGQPQHF
TRBV30	TRBJ2-2	-	-	TGTGCCTGGAGCCGGGCCAGGGGGGACACCGGGGAGCTGTTTTTT	CAWSRARGDTGELFF